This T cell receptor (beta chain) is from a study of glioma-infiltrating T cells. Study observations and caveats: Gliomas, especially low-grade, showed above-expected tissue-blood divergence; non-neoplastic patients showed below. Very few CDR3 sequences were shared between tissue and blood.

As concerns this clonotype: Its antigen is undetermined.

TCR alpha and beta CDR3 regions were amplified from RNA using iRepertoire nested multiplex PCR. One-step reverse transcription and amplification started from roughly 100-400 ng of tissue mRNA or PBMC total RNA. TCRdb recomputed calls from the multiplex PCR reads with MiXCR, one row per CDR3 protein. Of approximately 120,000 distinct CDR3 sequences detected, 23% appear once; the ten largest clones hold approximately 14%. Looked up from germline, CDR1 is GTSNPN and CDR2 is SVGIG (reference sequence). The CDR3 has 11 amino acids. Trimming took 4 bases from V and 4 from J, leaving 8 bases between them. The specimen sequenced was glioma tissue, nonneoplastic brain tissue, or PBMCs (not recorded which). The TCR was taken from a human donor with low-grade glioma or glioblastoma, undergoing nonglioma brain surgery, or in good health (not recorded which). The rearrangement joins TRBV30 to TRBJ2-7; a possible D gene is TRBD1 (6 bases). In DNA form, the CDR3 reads TGTGCCTGGACTCAGGGGTACGAGCAGTACTTC. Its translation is CAWTQGYEQYF.